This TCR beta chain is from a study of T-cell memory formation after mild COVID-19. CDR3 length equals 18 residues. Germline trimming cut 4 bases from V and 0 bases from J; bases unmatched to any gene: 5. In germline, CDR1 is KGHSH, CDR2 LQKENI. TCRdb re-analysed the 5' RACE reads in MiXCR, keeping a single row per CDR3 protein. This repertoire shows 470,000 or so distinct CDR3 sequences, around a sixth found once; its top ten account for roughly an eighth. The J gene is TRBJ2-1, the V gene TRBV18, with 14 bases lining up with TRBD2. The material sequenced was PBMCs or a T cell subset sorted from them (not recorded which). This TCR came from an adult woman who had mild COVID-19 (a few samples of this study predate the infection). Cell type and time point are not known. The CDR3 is CASSHRTSGGSSYNEQFF. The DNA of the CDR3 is TGTGCCAGCTCACACCGGACTAGCGGGGGGAGCTCCTACAATGAGCAGTTCTTC.